The 27 T cell receptor beta chains presented below share a single source sample, sequenced in a study of PD-L1 blockade in urothelial cancer. Produced via immunoSEQ multiplex PCR; TCRdb's table is partial and in-frame only. The profile shows 70,000 to 85,000 clones, roughly 90% of them singletons. Time point described: pretreatment peripheral blood. The sample here was PBMCs, taken around atezolizumab (anti-PD-L1) treatment. All receptors come from a man between 65 and 80 years old with urothelial cancer.

This clone was counted a single time. CDR3 coding DNA: TGTGCCAGCAGCTTTTCTCAGGACAGGCGGAGGGGCTACACCTTC. Its translation: CASSFSQDRRRGYTF. The chain couples TRBV7-8 to TRBJ1-2, with 7 bases matching TRBD1. CDR3 length: 15 residues. Trimming took 3 bases from V and 8 from J; bases not matched to a gene: 12. The germline V gene encodes CDR1 SGHVS and CDR2 FQNEAQ. The full variable domain, completed using reference TRBV7-8 and TRBJ1-2, is GAGVSQSPRYKVAKRGQDVALRCDPISGHVSLFWYQQALGQGPEFLTYFQNEAQLDKSGLPSDRFFAERPEGSVSTLKIQRTQQEDSAVYLCASSFSQDRRRGYTFGSGTRLTVV.

This clone was observed once. The rearrangement links TRBV5-1 to TRBJ2-1; TRBD2 agrees at 9 bases. V shed 0 bases, J shed 1 base, and the junction held 5 bases outside the gene matches. The CDR3 has 17 residues. Germline V gene lookup returns CDR1 SGHRS and CDR2 YFSETQ. The CDR3 bases are TGCGCCAGCAGCTTGGTTACGAGCGGGGGGTCCTACAATGAGCAGTTCTTC. This codes for CASSLVTSGGSYNEQFF.

The genes are TRBV18 and TRBJ2-1; TRBD2 agrees at 12 bases. The CDR3 sequence is 18 residues long. Looked up from germline, CDR1 is KGHSH and CDR2 is LQKENI. Trimming at V came to 4 bases and at J to 5 bases, leaving 12 bases not matched to a gene. Written as DNA, the CDR3 is TGTGCCAGCTCACTGACTAGCGGGAGTAGGGTTTCGCACAATGAGCAGTTCTTC. It codes for CASSLTSGSRVSHNEQFF.

The genes are TRBV7-2 and TRBJ1-5; 8 bases are shared with TRBD1. The germline V gene encodes CDR1 SGHTA and CDR2 FQGNSA. Trimming at V came to 1 base and at J to 6 bases, leaving 8 bases not matched to a gene. There are 16 residues in the CDR3. Written as DNA, the CDR3 is TGTGCCAGCAGCTTAGACCCCAGGGGGCTTGCTCAGCCCCAGCATTTT. Translation gives CASSLDPRGLAQPQHF. Together with reference TRBV7-2 and TRBJ1-5, the CDR3 gives the full variable domain: GAGVSQSPSNKVTEKGKDVELRCDPISGHTALYWYRQSLGQGLEFLIYFQGNSAPDKSGLPSDRFSAERTGGSVSTLTIQRTQQEDSAVYLCASSLDPRGLAQPQHFGDGTRLSIL.

The rearrangement joins TRBV5-4 to TRBJ2-7, with D possibly being TRBD1 (7 bases). Germline V CDR1 and CDR2: SGHNT, YYREEE (reference sequence). Between the trimmed V and J ends, which lost 4 bases and 2 bases, there was a span of 10 bases. The CDR3 runs to 13 residues. The CDR3 DNA follows: TGTGCCAGCAGCCGCAGGGGGGCCTACGAGCAGTACTTC. Translation: CASSRRGAYEQYF.

This rearrangement joins TRBV5-6 to TRBJ2-2, with TRBD1 matching 9 bases. The V and J ends lost 2 bases and 7 bases, in that order; junction bases with no gene match: 12. The CDR3 extends over 17 amino acids. CDR1 and CDR2 (germline): SGHDT, YYEEEE. The CDR3 here is CASSFRDRARGVGELFF. CDR3 coding DNA: TGTGCCAGCAGCTTCCGGGACAGGGCTAGGGGGGTCGGGGAGCTGTTTTTT.

The table lists this clone with a few counts. The chain employs TRBV29-1 and TRBJ1-4; a possible D gene is TRBD1 (5 bases). The germline CDR1 and CDR2 sequences are SQVTM and ANQGSEA. CDR3 length: 12 residues. V was shortened by 5 bases and J by 7 bases, with 11 bases between the two germline ends. CDR3 nucleotides: TGCAGCGTTCACGACAGAGGTGAAAAACTGTTTTTT. As protein: CSVHDRGEKLFF.

The chain links TRBV7-6 to TRBJ2-7; D perhaps matches TRBD2 (6 bases). The V gene lost 5 bases and the J gene lost 2 bases, with 16 bases spanning the gap. Germline values: CDR1 SGHVS, CDR2 FNYEAQ. The CDR3 runs 15 residues. DNA of the CDR3: TGTGCCAGCAGCCCCTTTGGGGCGGGAACCTACGAGCAGTACTTC. Its translation is CASSPFGAGTYEQYF.

This clone was counted only a few times. The rearrangement uses TRBV30 and TRBJ1-2, with 8 bases matching TRBD1. The CDR3 consists of 13 residues. The V gene end was trimmed by 2 bases and the J gene end by 4 bases; junction bases not matched to a gene: 3. Germline values: CDR1 GTSNPN, CDR2 SVGIG (reference sequence). CDR3 in DNA: TGTGCCTGGAGTCTTACAGGGGGCTATGGCTACACCTTC. This codes for CAWSLTGGYGYTF.

The rearrangement uses TRBV28 and TRBJ2-1; 12 bases are shared with TRBD2. Germline loops: CDR1 MDHEN, CDR2 SYDVKM. The CDR3 covers 15 residues. Trimming at V came to 7 bases and at J to 7 bases, leaving 8 bases not matched to a gene. The CDR3 region has the DNA TGTGCCAGCACCCCTAGCGGGAGGGCCCGGAATGAGCAGTTCTTC. Its protein is CASTPSGRARNEQFF.

The CDR3 loop is CSVAPLTGDTQYF. The DNA of the CDR3 is TGCAGCGTTGCCCCTCTTACAGGGGATACGCAGTATTTT. The chain joins TRBV29-1 to TRBJ2-3, with D tentatively TRBD1 (6 bases). This CDR3 spans 13 amino acids. The germline V gene encodes CDR1 SQVTM and CDR2 ANQGSEA. The V and J ends lost 4 bases and 6 bases respectively, with 14 bases between them.

The gene calls are TRBV7-6 and TRBJ1-2; D is unresolved. CDR1 is SGHVS and CDR2 is FNYEAQ in the germline V gene. The CDR3 is 15 residues long. Trimming pared 1 base from V and 6 bases from J, leaving 15 bases between. In nucleotides, the CDR3 is TGTGCCAGCAGCTTAGGCCGGACCTCGAGGGATGGCTACACCTTC. Encoded protein: CASSLGRTSRDGYTF. The complete variable domain, with remaining parts taken from reference TRBV7-6 and TRBJ1-2, reads GAGVSQSPRYKVTKRGQDVALRCDPISGHVSLYWYRQALGQGPEFLTYFNYEAQQDKSGLPNDRFSAERPEGSISTLTIQRTEQRDSAMYRCASSLGRTSRDGYTFGSGTRLTVV.

The V gene is TRBV18, the J gene TRBJ2-5; D gene uncertain. CDR1 KGHSH and CDR2 LQKENI come from the germline V gene. CDR3 length: 14 residues. Trimming shortened V by 6 bases and J by 5 bases, and 16 bases separated the two germline ends. CDR3 coding DNA: TGTGCCAGCTCGCGCTCGGGTGGTGGCGAGACCCAGTACTTC. This gives the protein CASSRSGGGETQYF.

The chain uses TRBV2 and TRBJ2-7, with TRBD2 identical over 7 bases. This CDR3 contains 12 residues. Germline loops: CDR1 SNHLY, CDR2 FYNNEI. V gave up 3 bases and J gave up 12 bases; unmatched junction bases: 8. The CDR3 region has the DNA TGTGCCAGCAGTGACCTTGCGGGAGAGGGGTACTTC. The encoded protein is CASSDLAGEGYF.

The chain links TRBV4-2 to TRBJ2-2; a weak D match, TRBD1 (5 bases). The germline V and J ends were trimmed by 0 bases and 2 bases, with 16 bases remaining between them. CDR3 length: 18 residues. In germline, CDR1 is LGHNA, CDR2 YNFKEQ. DNA for the CDR3: TGTGCCAGCAGCCAAGATGGAACAGGAGAGAGAAACACCGGGGAGCTGTTTTTT. It translates to CASSQDGTGERNTGELFF.

The V call is TRBV14, the J call TRBJ1-2; D gene uncertain. The CDR3 contains 14 residues. Germline V gives CDR1 SGHDN, CDR2 FVKESK. Between the trimmed V and J ends, which lost 0 bases and 4 bases, there was a span of 9 bases. CDR3 protein: CASSQEIGSYGYTF. The CDR3, as DNA: TGTGCCAGCAGCCAAGAGATAGGGAGCTATGGCTACACCTTC. The full variable domain, its missing parts supplied by reference TRBV14 and TRBJ1-2, is EAGVTQFPSHSVIEKGQTVTLRCDPISGHDNLYWYRRVMGKEIKFLLHFVKESKQDESGMPNNRFLAERTGGTYSTLKVQPAELEDSGVYFCASSQEIGSYGYTFGSGTRLTVV.

The table lists this clone with a few counts. This sequence joins TRBV27 and TRBJ1-4; maybe TRBD1 (6 bases). The germline V gene encodes CDR1 MNHEY and CDR2 SMNVEV (reference sequence). V was clipped by 4 bases and J by 10 bases, with 25 bases between them. The CDR3 is 17 residues long. The CDR3 reads CASSSEATGRESGKLFF. The DNA of the CDR3 is TGTGCCAGCAGTTCAGAGGCTACAGGGCGAGAGAGCGGAAAACTGTTTTTT.

This CDR3 is CASTLSGNKDEQFF. CDR3 sequence (DNA): TGTGCCAGCACGCTCAGCGGGAATAAGGATGAGCAGTTCTTC. The rearrangement uses TRBV28 and TRBJ2-1; TRBD2 matches 7 bases. The CDR3 has 14 residues. The V gene end was trimmed by 7 bases and the J gene end by 8 bases; junction bases not matched to a gene: 11. Looked up from germline, CDR1 is MDHEN and CDR2 is SYDVKM.

This clone was detected only once. V and J are TRBV7-9 and TRBJ2-7; weak D call: TRBD2 (6 bases). The CDR3 loop spans 13 amino acids. V was clipped by 2 bases and J by 6 bases, with 11 bases between them. CDR1 and CDR2 (germline): SEHNR, FQNEAQ (reference sequence). CDR3 nucleotides: TGTGCCAGCAGCTTATCGCGGGACGGCGAGCAGTACTTC. Translated, it gives CASSLSRDGEQYF.

This chain links TRBV5-1 with TRBJ2-6, with TRBD1 identical over 8 bases. Per germline, CDR1 SGHRS and CDR2 YFSETQ. V lost 4 bases and J lost 5; bases outside the gene matches: 5. This CDR3 has 15 amino acids. Written as DNA, the CDR3 is TGCGCCAGCAGCACCGGACAGGGTTGGGCCAACGTCCTGACTTTC. Protein product: CASSTGQGWANVLTF.

The V and J genes are TRBV5-8 and TRBJ1-3, with 8 positions matching TRBD1. The germline V gene encodes CDR1 SGHTS and CDR2 YDEGEE. Losses at the gene ends were 1 base for V and 3 bases for J; bases not matched to a gene: 6. The CDR3 length is 16 residues. CDR3 in DNA: TGTGCCAGCAGCTTGTCCCAGGGGGCGTATGGAAACACCATATATTTT. Its translation: CASSLSQGAYGNTIYF.

The chain carries TRBV27 and TRBJ2-7; the D gene is possibly TRBD1 (5 bases). The V end lost 2 bases, the J end lost 3 bases, and 8 bases lay between the germline ends. Germline V gives CDR1 MNHEY, CDR2 SMNVEV (reference sequence). CDR3 length equals 13 residues. The CDR3 reads CASSLAGIYEQYF. Written as DNA, the CDR3 is TGTGCCAGCAGTTTAGCAGGGATCTACGAGCAGTACTTC.

This CDR3 reads CAIRIGGAGANVLTF. The DNA of the CDR3 is TGTGCCATCAGAATCGGGGGTGCGGGGGCCAACGTCCTGACTTTC. The rearrangement uses TRBV10-3 and TRBJ2-6, with a weak D call TRBD2 (6 bases). Looked up from germline, CDR1 is ENHRY and CDR2 is SYGVKD. V was shortened by 6 bases and J by 4 bases, with 13 bases between the two germline ends. CDR3 length equals 15 residues.

The chain links TRBV5-6 to TRBJ2-5; 9 positions agree with TRBD2. This CDR3 is 19 amino acids long. J lost 9 bases, V lost 3 bases, and 24 bases had no gene match. CDR1 and CDR2 (germline): SGHDT, YYEEEE. CDR3 residues: CASSSPTSSEREVWGAQYF. The DNA for the CDR3 is TGTGCCAGCAGCTCCCCGACATCCTCAGAGCGGGAGGTCTGGGGGGCCCAGTACTTC.

The V call is TRBV2, the J call TRBJ1-5, with 9 nucleotides matching TRBD1. The trim removed 5 bases at V and 6 bases at J, leaving 5 bases unmatched. Per the germline V gene, CDR1 is SNHLY and CDR2 is FYNNEI. The CDR3 sequence is 14 residues long. CDR3 in amino acids: CASSKDRGIQPQHF. As DNA, the CDR3 is TGTGCCAGCAGTAAGGACAGGGGAATTCAGCCCCAGCATTTT.

CDR3 loop: CASSTEGGPQETQYF. The CDR3 DNA reads TGTGCCAGCAGCACCGAGGGGGGGCCTCAAGAGACCCAGTACTTC. V usage is TRBV7-2 and J usage is TRBJ2-5; maybe TRBD2 (7 bases). Germline V gives CDR1 SGHTA, CDR2 FQGNSA. The CDR3 runs to 15 residues. V shed 5 bases and J shed 2 bases, with 15 bases lying between them.

This clone was observed once. The genes are TRBV10-1 and TRBJ2-5; TRBD2 agrees at 9 bases. The V gene's germline CDR1 is WNHNN and CDR2 SYGVQD (reference sequence). CDR3 length: 14 residues. V lost 9 bases to trimming and J lost 4 bases; unmatched junction nucleotides: 9. The CDR3 is CASRPGLAIETQYF. The CDR3 coding sequence is TGCGCCAGTCGTCCCGGACTAGCGATAGAGACCCAGTACTTC.